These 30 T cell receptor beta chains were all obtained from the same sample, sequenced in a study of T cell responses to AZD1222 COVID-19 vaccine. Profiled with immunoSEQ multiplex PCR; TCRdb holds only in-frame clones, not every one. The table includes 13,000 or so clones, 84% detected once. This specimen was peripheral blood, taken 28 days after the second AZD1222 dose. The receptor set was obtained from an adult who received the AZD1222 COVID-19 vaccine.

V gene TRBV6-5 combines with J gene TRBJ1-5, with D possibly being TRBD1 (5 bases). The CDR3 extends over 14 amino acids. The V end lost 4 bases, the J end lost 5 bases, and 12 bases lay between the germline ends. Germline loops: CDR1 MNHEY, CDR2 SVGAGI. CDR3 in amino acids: CASSSGQGDQPQHF. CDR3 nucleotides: TGTGCCAGCAGTTCCGGGCAGGGTGATCAGCCCCAGCATTTT.

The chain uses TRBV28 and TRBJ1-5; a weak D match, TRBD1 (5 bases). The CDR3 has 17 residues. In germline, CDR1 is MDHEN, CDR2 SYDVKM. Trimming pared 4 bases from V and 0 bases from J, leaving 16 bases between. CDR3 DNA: TGTGCCAGCAGTTCACCTTCTCGGACACATAGCAATCAGCCCCAGCATTTT. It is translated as CASSSPSRTHSNQPQHF. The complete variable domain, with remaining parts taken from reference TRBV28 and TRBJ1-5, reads DVKVTQSSRYLVKRTGEKVFLECVQDMDHENMFWYRQDPGLGLRLIYFSYDVKMKEKGDIPEGYSVSREKKERFSLILESASTNQTSMYLCASSSPSRTHSNQPQHFGDGTRLSIL.

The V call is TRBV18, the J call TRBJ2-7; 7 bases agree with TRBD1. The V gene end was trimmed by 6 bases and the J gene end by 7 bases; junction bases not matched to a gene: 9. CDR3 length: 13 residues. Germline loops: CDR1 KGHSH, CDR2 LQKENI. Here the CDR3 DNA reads TGTGCCAGCTCTCGGGACAGAGTTGCTGAGCAGTACTTC. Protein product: CASSRDRVAEQYF.

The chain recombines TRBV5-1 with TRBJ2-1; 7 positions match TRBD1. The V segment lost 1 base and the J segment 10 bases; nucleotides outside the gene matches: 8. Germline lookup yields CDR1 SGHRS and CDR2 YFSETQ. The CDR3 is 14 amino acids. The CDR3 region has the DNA TGCGCCAGCAGCTTGAGGGGGCCCTACGGGGAGCAGTTCTTC. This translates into CASSLRGPYGEQFF.

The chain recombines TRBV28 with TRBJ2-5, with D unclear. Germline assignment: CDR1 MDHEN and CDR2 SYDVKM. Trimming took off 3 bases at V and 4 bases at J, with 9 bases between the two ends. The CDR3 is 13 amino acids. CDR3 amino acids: CASSFGMRETQYF. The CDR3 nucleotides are TGTGCCAGCAGTTTCGGTATGAGAGAGACCCAGTACTTC.

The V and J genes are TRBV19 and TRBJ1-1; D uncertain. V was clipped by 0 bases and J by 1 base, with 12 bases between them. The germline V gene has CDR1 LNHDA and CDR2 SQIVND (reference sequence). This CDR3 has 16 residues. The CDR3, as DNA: TGTGCCAGTAGTATAGATCTAGGCAGGAGGAACACTGAAGCTTTCTTT. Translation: CASSIDLGRRNTEAFF.

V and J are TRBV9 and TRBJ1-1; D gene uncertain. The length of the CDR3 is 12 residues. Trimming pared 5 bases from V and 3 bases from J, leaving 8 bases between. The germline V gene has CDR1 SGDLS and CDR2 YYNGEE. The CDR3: CASSGQDTEAFF. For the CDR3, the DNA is TGTGCCAGCAGTGGCCAAGACACTGAAGCTTTCTTT.

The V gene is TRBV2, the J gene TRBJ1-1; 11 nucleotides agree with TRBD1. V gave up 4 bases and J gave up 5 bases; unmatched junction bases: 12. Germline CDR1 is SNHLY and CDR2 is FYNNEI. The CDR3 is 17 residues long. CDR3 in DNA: TGTGCCAGCAGTGCGGGGACAGGGGGTACTACGGGAACTGAAGCTTTCTTT. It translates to CASSAGTGGTTGTEAFF.

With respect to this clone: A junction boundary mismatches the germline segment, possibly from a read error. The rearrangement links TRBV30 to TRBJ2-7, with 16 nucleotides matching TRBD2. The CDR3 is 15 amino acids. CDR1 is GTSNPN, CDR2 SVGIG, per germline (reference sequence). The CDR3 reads CAWGPPGLAGGPPHF. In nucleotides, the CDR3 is TGTGCCTGGGGGCCTCCGGGACTAGCGGGAGGGCCTCCGCACTTC.

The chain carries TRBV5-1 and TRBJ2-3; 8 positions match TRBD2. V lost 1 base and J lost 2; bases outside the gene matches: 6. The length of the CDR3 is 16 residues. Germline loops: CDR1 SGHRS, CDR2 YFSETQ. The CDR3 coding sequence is TGCGCCAGCAGCTTGTTGGGACTAGGAACCACAGATACGCAGTATTTT. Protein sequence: CASSLLGLGTTDTQYF. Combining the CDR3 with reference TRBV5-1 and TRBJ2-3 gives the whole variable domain KAGVTQTPRYLIKTRGQQVTLSCSPISGHRSVSWYQQTPGQGLQFLFEYFSETQRNKGNFPGRFSGRQFSNSRSEMNVSTLELGDSALYLCASSLLGLGTTDTQYFGPGTRLTVL.

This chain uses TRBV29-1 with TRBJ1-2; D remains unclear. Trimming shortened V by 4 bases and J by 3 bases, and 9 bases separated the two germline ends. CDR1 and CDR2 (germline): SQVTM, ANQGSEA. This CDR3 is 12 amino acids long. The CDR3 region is CSVGGKDYGYTF. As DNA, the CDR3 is TGCAGCGTTGGAGGGAAGGACTATGGCTACACCTTC. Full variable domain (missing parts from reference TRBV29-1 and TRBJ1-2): SAVISQKPSRDICQRGTSLTIQCQVDSQVTMMFWYRQQPGQSLTLIATANQGSEATYESGFVIDKFPISRPNLTFSTLTVSNMSPEDSSIYLCSVGGKDYGYTFGSGTRLTVV.

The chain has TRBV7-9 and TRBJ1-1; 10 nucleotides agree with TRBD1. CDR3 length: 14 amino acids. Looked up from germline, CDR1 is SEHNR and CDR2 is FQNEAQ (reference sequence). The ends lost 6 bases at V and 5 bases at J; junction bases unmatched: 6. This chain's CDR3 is CASSTDRGQTEAFF. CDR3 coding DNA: TGTGCCAGCAGTACAGACAGGGGGCAGACTGAAGCTTTCTTT.

CDR3 DNA: TGCGCCAGCAGCAGAACGGACAGGAACACTGAAGCTTTCTTT. This translates into CASSRTDRNTEAFF. The V call is TRBV5-1, the J call TRBJ1-1, with D perhaps matching TRBD1 (6 bases). This CDR3 region has 14 residues. The V end lost 4 bases, the J end lost 1 base, and 11 bases lay between the germline ends. The germline CDR1 and CDR2 sequences are SGHRS and YFSETQ.

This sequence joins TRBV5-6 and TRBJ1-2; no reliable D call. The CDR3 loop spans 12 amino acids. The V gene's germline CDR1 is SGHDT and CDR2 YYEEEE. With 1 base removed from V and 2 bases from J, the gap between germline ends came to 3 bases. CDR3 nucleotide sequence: TGTGCCAGCAGCTTGAAGAACTATGGCTACACCTTC. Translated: CASSLKNYGYTF. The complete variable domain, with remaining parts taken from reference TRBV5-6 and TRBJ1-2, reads DAGVTQSPTHLIKTRGQQVTLRCSPKSGHDTVSWYQQALGQGPQFIFQYYEEEERQRGNFPDRFSGHQFPNYSSELNVNALLLGDSALYLCASSLKNYGYTFGSGTRLTVV.

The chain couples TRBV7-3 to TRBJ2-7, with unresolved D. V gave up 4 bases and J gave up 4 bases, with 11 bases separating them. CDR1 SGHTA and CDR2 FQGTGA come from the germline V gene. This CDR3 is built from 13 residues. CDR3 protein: CASSSVYGYEQYF. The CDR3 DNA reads TGTGCCAGCAGCTCTGTGTATGGGTACGAGCAGTACTTC.

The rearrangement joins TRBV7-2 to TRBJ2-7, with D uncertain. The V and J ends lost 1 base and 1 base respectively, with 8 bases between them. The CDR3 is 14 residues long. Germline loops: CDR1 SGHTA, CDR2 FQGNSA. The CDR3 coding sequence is TGTGCCAGCAGCTTAGAGGGCAGTTCCTACGAGCAGTACTTC. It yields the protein CASSLEGSSYEQYF.

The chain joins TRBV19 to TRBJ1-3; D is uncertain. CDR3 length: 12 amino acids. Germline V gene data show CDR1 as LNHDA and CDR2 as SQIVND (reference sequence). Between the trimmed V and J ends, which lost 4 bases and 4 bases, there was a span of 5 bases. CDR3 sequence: CASSNPGNTIYF. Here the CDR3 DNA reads TGTGCCAGTAGTAACCCCGGAAACACCATATATTTT.

The CDR3 region has the DNA TGTGCCAGCAGCTTATTGCCGGGGTCTGAAGCTTTCTTT. Its protein is CASSLLPGSEAFF. The chain combines TRBV7-3 with TRBJ1-1, with D uncertain. This CDR3 has 13 residues. Germline V CDR1 and CDR2: SGHTA, FQGTGA. The germline V and J ends were trimmed by 2 bases and 6 bases, with 10 bases remaining between them.

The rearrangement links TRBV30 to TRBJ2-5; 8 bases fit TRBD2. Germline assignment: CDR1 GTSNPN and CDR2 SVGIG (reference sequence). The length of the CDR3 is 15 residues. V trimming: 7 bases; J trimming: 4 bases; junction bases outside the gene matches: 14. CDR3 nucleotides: TGTGCCTCATATTTACTAGCGGCGTCGGCAGAGACCCAGTACTTC. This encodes CASYLLAASAETQYF.

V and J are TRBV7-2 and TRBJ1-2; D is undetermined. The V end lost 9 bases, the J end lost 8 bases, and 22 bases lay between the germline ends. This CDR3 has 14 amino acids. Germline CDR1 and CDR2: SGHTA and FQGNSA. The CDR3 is CASYSDQPRGGYTF. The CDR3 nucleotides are TGTGCCAGTTACTCCGACCAACCGCGAGGGGGCTACACCTTC.

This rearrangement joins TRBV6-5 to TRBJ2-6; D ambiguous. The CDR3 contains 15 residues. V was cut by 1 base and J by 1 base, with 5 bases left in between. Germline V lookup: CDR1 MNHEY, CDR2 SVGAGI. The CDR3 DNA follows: TGTGCCAGCAGTTACTACGCGTCTGGGGCCAACGTCCTGACTTTC. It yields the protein CASSYYASGANVLTF.

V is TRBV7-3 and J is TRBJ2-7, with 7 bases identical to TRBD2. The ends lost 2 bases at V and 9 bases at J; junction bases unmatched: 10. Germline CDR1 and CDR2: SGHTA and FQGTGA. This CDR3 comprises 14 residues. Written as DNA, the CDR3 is TGTGCCAGCAGCTTAGATGCTAGCGGTAAAACGCAGTACTTC. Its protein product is CASSLDASGKTQYF.

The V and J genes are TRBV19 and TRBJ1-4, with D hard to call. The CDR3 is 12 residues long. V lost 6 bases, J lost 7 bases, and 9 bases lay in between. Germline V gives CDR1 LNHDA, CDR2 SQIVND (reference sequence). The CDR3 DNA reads TGTGCCAGTAGAACGGGCGGTGAAAAACTGTTTTTT. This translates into CASRTGGEKLFF.

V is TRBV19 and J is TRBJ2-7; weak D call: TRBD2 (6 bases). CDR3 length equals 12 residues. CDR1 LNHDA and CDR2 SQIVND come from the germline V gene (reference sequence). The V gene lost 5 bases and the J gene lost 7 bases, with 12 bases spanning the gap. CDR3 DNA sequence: TGTGCCAGTAGTCCCGACAGCGGGGAGCAGTACTTC. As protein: CASSPDSGEQYF.

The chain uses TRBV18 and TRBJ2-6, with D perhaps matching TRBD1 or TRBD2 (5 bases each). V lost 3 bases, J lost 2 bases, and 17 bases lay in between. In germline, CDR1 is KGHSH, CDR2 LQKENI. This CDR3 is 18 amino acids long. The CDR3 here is CASSPPGTVTPGANVLTF. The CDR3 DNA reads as TGTGCCAGCTCACCGCCCGGGACGGTTACCCCTGGGGCCAACGTCCTGACTTTC.

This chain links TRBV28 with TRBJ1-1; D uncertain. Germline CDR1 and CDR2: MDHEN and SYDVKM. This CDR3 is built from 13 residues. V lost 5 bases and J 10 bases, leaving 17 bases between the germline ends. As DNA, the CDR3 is TGTGCCAGCAGTCCTACAGCCCTCTTGGGAGCTTTCTTT. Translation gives CASSPTALLGAFF. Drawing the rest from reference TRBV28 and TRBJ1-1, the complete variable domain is DVKVTQSSRYLVKRTGEKVFLECVQDMDHENMFWYRQDPGLGLRLIYFSYDVKMKEKGDIPEGYSVSREKKERFSLILESASTNQTSMYLCASSPTALLGAFFGQGTRLTVV.

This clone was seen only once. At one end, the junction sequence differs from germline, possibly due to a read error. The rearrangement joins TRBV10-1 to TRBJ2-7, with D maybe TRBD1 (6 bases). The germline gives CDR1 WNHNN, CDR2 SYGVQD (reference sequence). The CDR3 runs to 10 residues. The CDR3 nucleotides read TGCGCCAGCAAATACAGGGAAAGGAACTTC. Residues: CASKYRERNF.

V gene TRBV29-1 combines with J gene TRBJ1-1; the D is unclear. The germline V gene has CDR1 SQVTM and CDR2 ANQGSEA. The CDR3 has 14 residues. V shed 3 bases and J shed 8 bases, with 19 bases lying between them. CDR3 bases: TGCAGCGTTGATTCGTATAGGGTCGTTAGCGAAGCTTTCTTT. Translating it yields CSVDSYRVVSEAFF.

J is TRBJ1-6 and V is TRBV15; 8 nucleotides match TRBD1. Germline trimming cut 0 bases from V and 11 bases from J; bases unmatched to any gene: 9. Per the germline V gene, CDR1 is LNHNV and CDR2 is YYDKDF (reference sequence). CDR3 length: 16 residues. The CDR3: CATSRDLGQGYTPLHF. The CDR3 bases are TGTGCCACCAGCAGAGATTTAGGACAGGGTTATACACCCCTCCACTTT.

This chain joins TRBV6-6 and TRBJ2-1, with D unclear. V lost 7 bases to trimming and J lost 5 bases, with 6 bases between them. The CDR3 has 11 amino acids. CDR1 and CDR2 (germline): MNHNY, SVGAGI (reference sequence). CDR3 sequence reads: CASTPDNEQFF. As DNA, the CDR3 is TGTGCCAGCACCCCTGACAATGAGCAGTTCTTC.